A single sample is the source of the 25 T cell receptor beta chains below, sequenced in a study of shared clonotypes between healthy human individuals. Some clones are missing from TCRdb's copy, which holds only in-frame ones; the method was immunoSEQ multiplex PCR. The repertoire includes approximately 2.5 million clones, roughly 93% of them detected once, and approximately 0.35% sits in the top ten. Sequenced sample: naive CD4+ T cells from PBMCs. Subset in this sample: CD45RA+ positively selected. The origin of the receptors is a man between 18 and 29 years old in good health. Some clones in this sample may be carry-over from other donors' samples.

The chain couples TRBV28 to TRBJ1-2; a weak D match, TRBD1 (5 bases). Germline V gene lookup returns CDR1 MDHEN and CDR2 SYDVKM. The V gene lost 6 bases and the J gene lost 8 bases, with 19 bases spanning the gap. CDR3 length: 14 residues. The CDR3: CASSPVGVKGGYTF. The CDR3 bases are TGTGCCAGCAGCCCGGTGGGGGTGAAAGGCGGCTACACCTTC.

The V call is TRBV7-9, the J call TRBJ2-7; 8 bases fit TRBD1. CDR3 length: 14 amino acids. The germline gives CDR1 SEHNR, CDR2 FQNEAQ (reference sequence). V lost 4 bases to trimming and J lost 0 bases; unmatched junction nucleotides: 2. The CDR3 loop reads CASSWTGLSYEQYF. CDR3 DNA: TGTGCCAGCAGCTGGACAGGGCTCTCCTACGAGCAGTACTTC.

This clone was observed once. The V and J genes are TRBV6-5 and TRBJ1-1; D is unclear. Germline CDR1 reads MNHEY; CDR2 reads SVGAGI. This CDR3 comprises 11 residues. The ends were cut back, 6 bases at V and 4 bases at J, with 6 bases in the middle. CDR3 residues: CASRDRTEAFF. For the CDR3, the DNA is TGTGCCAGCAGGGACCGCACTGAAGCTTTCTTT.

This chain's CDR3 is CATQGQGDDEQYF. CDR3 DNA sequence: TGTGCCACCCAGGGACAGGGTGATGACGAGCAGTACTTC. The rearrangement links TRBV19 to TRBJ2-7, with TRBD1 matching over 9 bases. The V gene's germline CDR1 is LNHDA and CDR2 SQIVND (reference sequence). Losses at the gene ends were 10 bases for V and 5 bases for J; bases not matched to a gene: 9. This CDR3 comprises 13 residues. The full variable domain, its missing parts supplied by reference TRBV19 and TRBJ2-7, is DGGITQSPKYLFRKEGQNVTLSCEQNLNHDAMYWYRQDPGQGLRLIYYSQIVNDFQKGDIAEGYSVSREKKESFPLTVTSAQKNPTAFYLCATQGQGDDEQYFGPGTRLTVT.

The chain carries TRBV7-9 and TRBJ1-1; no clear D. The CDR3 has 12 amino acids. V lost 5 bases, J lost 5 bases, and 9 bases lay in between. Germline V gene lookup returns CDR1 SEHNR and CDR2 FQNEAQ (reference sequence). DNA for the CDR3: TGTGCCAGCAGCGACAAAGAAACTGAAGCTTTCTTT. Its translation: CASSDKETEAFF.

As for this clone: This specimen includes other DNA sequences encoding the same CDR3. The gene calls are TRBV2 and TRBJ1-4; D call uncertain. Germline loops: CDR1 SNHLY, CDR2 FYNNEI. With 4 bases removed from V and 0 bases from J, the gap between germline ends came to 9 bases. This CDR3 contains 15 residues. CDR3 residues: CASSAEFATNEKLFF. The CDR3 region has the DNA TGTGCCAGCAGTGCTGAATTTGCAACTAATGAAAAACTGTTTTTT.

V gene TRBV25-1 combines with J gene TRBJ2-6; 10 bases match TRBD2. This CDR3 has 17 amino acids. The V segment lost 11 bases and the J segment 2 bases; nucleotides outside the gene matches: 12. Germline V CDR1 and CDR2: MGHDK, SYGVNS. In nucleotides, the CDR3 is TGTGCCGTAGGGCTAGCGGGAGCCGGGCCTGGGGCCAACGTCCTGACTTTC. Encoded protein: CAVGLAGAGPGANVLTF. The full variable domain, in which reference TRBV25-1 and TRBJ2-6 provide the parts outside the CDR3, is EADIYQTPRYLVIGTGKKITLECSQTMGHDKMYWYQQDPGMELHLIHYSYGVNSTEKGDLSSESTVSRIRTEHFPLTLESARPSHTSQYLCAVGLAGAGPGANVLTFGAGSRLTVL.

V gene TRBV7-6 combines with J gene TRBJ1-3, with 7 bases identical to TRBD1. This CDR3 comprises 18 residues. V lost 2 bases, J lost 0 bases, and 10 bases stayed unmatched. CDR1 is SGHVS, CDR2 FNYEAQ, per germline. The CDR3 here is CASSLNPSTGISGNTIYF. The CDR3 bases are TGTGCCAGCAGCTTAAATCCTTCGACAGGGATCTCTGGAAACACCATATATTTT.

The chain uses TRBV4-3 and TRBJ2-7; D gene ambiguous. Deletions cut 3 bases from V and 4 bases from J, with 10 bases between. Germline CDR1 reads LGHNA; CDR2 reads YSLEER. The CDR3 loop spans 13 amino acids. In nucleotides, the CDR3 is TGCGCCAGCAGCCAGGAACTTTATTACGAGCAGTACTTC. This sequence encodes CASSQELYYEQYF.

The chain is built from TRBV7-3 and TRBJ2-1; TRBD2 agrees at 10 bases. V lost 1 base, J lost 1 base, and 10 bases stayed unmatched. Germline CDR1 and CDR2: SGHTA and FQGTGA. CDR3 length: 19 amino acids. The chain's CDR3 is CASSLIPAGGPSSYNEQFF. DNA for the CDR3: TGTGCCAGCAGCTTAATTCCAGCGGGAGGGCCTAGTTCCTACAATGAGCAGTTCTTC.

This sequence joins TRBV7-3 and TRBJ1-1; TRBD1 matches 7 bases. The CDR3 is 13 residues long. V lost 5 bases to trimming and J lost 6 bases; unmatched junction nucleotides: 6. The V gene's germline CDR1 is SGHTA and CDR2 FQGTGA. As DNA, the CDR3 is TGTGCCAGCAGCCCGACAGGGTGGGCTGAAGCTTTCTTT. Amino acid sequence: CASSPTGWAEAFF.

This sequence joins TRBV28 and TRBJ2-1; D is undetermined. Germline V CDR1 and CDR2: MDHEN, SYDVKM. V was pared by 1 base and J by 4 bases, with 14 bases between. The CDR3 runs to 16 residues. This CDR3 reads CASSLFGSPSYNEQFF. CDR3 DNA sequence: TGTGCCAGCAGTTTATTTGGATCCCCGTCTTACAATGAGCAGTTCTTC.

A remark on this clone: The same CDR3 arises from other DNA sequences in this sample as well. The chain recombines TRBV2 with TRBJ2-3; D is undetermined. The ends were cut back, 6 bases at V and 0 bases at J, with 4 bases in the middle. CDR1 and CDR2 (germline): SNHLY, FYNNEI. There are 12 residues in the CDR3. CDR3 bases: TGTGCCAGCAGCTCTAGCACAGATACGCAGTATTTT. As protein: CASSSSTDTQYF. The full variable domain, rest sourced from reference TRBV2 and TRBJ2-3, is EPEVTQTPSHQVTQMGQEVILRCVPISNHLYFYWYRQILGQKVEFLVSFYNNEISEKSEIFDDQFSVERPDGSNFTLKIRSTKLEDSAMYFCASSSSTDTQYFGPGTRLTVL.

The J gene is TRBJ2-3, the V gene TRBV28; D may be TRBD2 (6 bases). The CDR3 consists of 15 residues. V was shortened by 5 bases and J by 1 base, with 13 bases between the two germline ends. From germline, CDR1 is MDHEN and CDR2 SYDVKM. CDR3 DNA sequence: TGTGCCAGCAGTACCCAGGAGGGCCGCACAGATACGCAGTATTTT. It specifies CASSTQEGRTDTQYF.

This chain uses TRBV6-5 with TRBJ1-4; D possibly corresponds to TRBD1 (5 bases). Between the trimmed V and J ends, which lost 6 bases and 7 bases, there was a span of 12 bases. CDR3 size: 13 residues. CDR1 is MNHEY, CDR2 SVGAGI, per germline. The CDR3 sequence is CASRPPGVEKLFF. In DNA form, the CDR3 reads TGTGCCAGCAGACCCCCGGGGGTTGAAAAACTGTTTTTT.

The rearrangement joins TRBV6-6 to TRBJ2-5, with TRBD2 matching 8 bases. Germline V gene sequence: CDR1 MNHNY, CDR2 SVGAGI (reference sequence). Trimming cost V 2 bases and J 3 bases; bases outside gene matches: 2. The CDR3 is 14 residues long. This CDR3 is CASSYALAEETQYF. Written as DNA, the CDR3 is TGTGCCAGCAGTTACGCACTAGCGGAAGAGACCCAGTACTTC.

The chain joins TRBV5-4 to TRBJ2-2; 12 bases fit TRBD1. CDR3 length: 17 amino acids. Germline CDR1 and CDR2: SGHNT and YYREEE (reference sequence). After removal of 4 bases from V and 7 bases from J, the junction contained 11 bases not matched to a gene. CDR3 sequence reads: CASSLMSGTGGNGELFF. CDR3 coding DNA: TGTGCCAGCAGCCTGATGTCCGGGACAGGGGGCAACGGGGAGCTGTTTTTT.

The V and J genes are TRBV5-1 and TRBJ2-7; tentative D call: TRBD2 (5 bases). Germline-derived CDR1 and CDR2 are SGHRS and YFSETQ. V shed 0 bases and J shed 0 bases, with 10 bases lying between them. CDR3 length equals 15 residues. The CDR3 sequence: CASSLVDGLSYEQYF. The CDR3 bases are TGCGCCAGCAGCTTGGTTGACGGACTCTCCTACGAGCAGTACTTC.

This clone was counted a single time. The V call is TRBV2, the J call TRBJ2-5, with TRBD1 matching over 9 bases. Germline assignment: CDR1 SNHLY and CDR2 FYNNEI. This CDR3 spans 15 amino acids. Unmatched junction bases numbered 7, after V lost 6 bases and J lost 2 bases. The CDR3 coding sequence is TGTGCCAGCAGGACCGGGACAGGGTCTCAAGAGACCCAGTACTTC. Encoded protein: CASRTGTGSQETQYF.

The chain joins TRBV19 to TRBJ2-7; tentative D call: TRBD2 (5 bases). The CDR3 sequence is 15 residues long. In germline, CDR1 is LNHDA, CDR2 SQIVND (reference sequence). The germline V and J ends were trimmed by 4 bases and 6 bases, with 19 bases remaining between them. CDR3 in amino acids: CASSKRLAVYPEQYF. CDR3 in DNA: TGTGCCAGTAGTAAGCGTCTAGCTGTTTATCCCGAGCAGTACTTC.

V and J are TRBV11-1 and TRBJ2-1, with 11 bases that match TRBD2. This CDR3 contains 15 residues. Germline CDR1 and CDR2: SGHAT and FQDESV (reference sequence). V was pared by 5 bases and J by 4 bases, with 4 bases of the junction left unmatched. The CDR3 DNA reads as TGTGCCAGCAGCACGACTAGCGGGGTTTACAATGAGCAGTTCTTC. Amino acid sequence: CASSTTSGVYNEQFF.

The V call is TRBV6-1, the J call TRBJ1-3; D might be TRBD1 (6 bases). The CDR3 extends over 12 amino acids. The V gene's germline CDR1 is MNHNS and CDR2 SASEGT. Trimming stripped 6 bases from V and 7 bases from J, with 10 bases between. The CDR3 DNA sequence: TGTGCCAGCAGGCTCCAGGGGAACACCATATATTTT. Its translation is CASRLQGNTIYF.

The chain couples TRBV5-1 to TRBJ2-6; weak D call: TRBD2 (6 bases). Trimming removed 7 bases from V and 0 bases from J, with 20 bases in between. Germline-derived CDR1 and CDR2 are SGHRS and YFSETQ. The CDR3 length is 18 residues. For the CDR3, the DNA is TGCGCCAGCGGGGGGAACTTGGACCGGAACTCTGGGGCCAACGTCCTGACTTTC. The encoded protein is CASGGNLDRNSGANVLTF. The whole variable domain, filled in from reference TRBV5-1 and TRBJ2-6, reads KAGVTQTPRYLIKTRGQQVTLSCSPISGHRSVSWYQQTPGQGLQFLFEYFSETQRNKGNFPGRFSGRQFSNSRSEMNVSTLELGDSALYLCASGGNLDRNSGANVLTFGAGSRLTVL.

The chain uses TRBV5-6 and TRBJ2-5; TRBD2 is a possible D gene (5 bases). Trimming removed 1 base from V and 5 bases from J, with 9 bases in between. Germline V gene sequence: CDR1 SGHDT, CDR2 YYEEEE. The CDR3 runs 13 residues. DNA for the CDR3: TGTGCCAGCAGCTTGAAGGGAGTGGAGACCCAGTACTTC. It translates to CASSLKGVETQYF.

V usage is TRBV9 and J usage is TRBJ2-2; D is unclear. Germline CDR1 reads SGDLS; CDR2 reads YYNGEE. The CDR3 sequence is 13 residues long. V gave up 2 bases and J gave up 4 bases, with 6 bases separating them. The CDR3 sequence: CASSVTLTGELFF. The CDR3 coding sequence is TGTGCCAGCAGCGTTACCCTCACCGGGGAGCTGTTTTTT.